This entry lists 11 T cell receptor beta chains sequenced from one sample in a study of shared clonotypes between healthy human individuals. Some clones are missing from TCRdb's copy, which holds only in-frame ones; the method was immunoSEQ multiplex PCR. The data show about 2 million clones, roughly 95% seen once. Positive CCR7 selection of CD45RO-negative cells yielded the naive CD8 cells, and terminally differentiated effector memory CD45RA+ cells were excluded. The specimen sequenced was naive CD8+ T cells sorted from blood. These receptors were taken from a man aged 18 to 29 in good health.

This clone was recorded once. The gene calls are TRBV21-1 and TRBJ2-2; TRBD1, as called in the table, went unchecked against the DNA. TRBV21-1 is given as a pseudogene. CDR3 size: 15 residues. The CDR3 coding sequence is TGTGCCAGCAGCACCCAGACAGGGCGAGTCGGGGAGCTGTTTTTT. Translation: CASSTQTGRVGELFF.

J is TRBJ1-5 and V is TRBV6-5; D gene uncertain. In germline, CDR1 is MNHEY, CDR2 SVGAGI. Trimming shortened V by 0 bases and J by 6 bases, and 6 bases separated the two germline ends. This CDR3 contains 13 residues. DNA of the CDR3: TGTGCCAGCAGTTACTCGAACGGTCAGCCCCAGCATTTT. The encoded protein is CASSYSNGQPQHF.

The chain uses TRBV5-6 and TRBJ1-1; 8 bases match TRBD1. Germline V gene data show CDR1 as SGHDT and CDR2 as YYEEEE. V gave up 4 bases and J gave up 3 bases; unmatched junction bases: 5. The CDR3 contains 14 residues. The CDR3 loop reads CASSPTGGDTEAFF. The DNA of the CDR3 is TGTGCCAGCAGCCCCACAGGGGGAGACACTGAAGCTTTCTTT.

The genes are TRBV5-1 and TRBJ1-5; 9 positions agree with TRBD1. There are 18 residues in the CDR3. V shed 4 bases, J shed 7 bases, and the junction held 18 bases outside the gene matches. CDR1 and CDR2 (germline): SGHRS, YFSETQ. The CDR3 DNA follows: TGCGCCAGCAGCCTCTTGCCCCGGGACAGGGATTCCTGGCAGCCCCAGCATTTT. It codes for CASSLLPRDRDSWQPQHF.

For this clone: The same CDR3 arises from other DNA sequences in this sample as well. This chain connects TRBV7-9 to TRBJ1-1; D remains ambiguous. This CDR3 has 14 residues. Trimming stripped 5 bases from V and 1 base from J, with 11 bases between. Germline V CDR1 and CDR2: SEHNR, FQNEAQ (reference sequence). DNA for the CDR3: TGTGCCAGCAGCCCCCCCCCGAGGAACACTGAAGCTTTCTTT. Translation gives CASSPPPRNTEAFF.

The V call is TRBV6-5, the J call TRBJ2-7; D remains unclear. CDR1 and CDR2 from the germline V gene are MNHEY and SVGAGI. The CDR3 loop spans 13 amino acids. The V and J ends lost 1 base and 6 bases respectively, with 10 bases between them. CDR3 sequence reads: CASSYCELCEQYF. The CDR3 DNA sequence: TGTGCCAGCAGTTACTGCGAACTCTGCGAGCAGTACTTC.

The chain is built from TRBV5-6 and TRBJ2-1; D is unclear. Germline-derived CDR1 and CDR2 are SGHDT and YYEEEE. The CDR3 runs 15 residues. The ends were cut back, 0 bases at V and 3 bases at J, with 10 bases in the middle. Written as DNA, the CDR3 is TGTGCCAGCAGCTTGGATACGGCCCACTACAATGAGCAGTTCTTC. This codes for CASSLDTAHYNEQFF.

This clone was seen only once. The chain employs TRBV29-1 and TRBJ2-3; no clear D. The CDR3 is 14 amino acids. Per the germline V gene, CDR1 is SQVTM and CDR2 is ANQGSEA. Between the trimmed V and J ends, which lost 2 bases and 6 bases, there was a span of 15 bases. The CDR3 loop is CSVEPTDPKDTQYF. The CDR3 nucleotides are TGCAGCGTTGAACCCACAGACCCTAAGGATACGCAGTATTTT.

Concerning this clone: Other DNA sequences in the sample encode the same CDR3. This chain connects TRBV5-6 to TRBJ2-3; D unresolved. V was clipped by 4 bases and J by 2 bases, with 2 bases between them. CDR3 length: 11 amino acids. Germline CDR1 reads SGHDT; CDR2 reads YYEEEE. The CDR3 region is CASSTTDTQYF. CDR3 DNA sequence: TGTGCCAGCAGCACCACAGATACGCAGTATTTT.

This rearrangement joins TRBV9 to TRBJ2-3, with D possibly matching TRBD2 (5 bases). The CDR3 runs to 16 residues. CDR1 and CDR2 (germline): SGDLS, YYNGEE. V gave up 1 base and J gave up 3 bases, with 15 bases separating them. The CDR3 sequence: CASSVFGNVGTDTQYF. CDR3 coding DNA: TGTGCCAGCAGCGTATTCGGGAATGTAGGGACAGATACGCAGTATTTT.

The chain has TRBV6-5 and TRBJ2-7, with 8 positions matching TRBD1. V shed 6 bases, J shed 3 bases, and the junction held 10 bases outside the gene matches. Germline assignment: CDR1 MNHEY and CDR2 SVGAGI. The CDR3 runs 15 residues. The CDR3 is CASSSGAGGGYEQYF. The DNA of the CDR3 is TGTGCCAGCAGCTCGGGGGCAGGGGGCGGCTACGAGCAGTACTTC.